These T cell receptor beta chains were read from a single sample in a study of blood T cell repertoires in COVID-19. Sequencing was performed with immunoSEQ multiplex PCR; in TCRdb, only in-frame clones are kept and a portion is missing. The sample carries around 93,000 clones, roughly 91% recorded once. The sequenced material came from peripheral blood. The receptors were gathered from a man in his late teens or twenties with COVID-19, enrolled during active disease. Each CDR3 is given with its conserved first and last residue. The D gene is left open where the match is weak. Only some rows state a clone size, as once, few, many or a class for expanded clones.

TRBJ2-3,TRBV10-3,.,once,CAIHGTSTDTQYF,TGTGCCATCCACGGGACTAGCACAGATACGCAGTATTTT
TRBJ2-7,TRBV19,TRBD1,.,CASSIARDRAHEQYF,TGTGCCAGTAGTATAGCTCGGGACAGGGCCCACGAGCAGTACTTC
TRBJ1-1,TRBV14,.,.,CASSAQGISNTEAFF,TGTGCCAGCAGCGCACAGGGAATATCGAACACTGAAGCTTTCTTT
TRBJ2-5,TRBV24-1,TRBD1,.,CATSDEDRGQETQYF,TGTGCCACCAGTGATGAGGACAGGGGGCAAGAGACCCAGTACTTC
TRBJ1-2,TRBV2,.,.,CASREIQGGYTF,TGTGCCAGCAGGGAGATACAGGGTGGCTACACCTTC
TRBJ2-1,TRBV7-9,.,.,CASSLKGAGQFF,TGTGCCAGCAGCTTAAAGGGTGCGGGACAGTTCTTC
TRBJ2-4,TRBV18,TRBD2,.,CASSRDPAGENIQYF,TGTGCCAGCTCACGAGATCCAGCGGGGGAAAACATTCAGTACTTC
TRBJ2-1,TRBV27,TRBD2,.,CASSIAGTSGINEQFF,TGTGCCAGCAGTATCGCCGGGACTAGCGGGATCAATGAGCAGTTCTTC
TRBJ2-2,TRBV24-1,TRBD1,.,CATSDLQGAPTGELFF,TGTGCCACCAGTGATTTGCAGGGGGCGCCCACCGGGGAGCTGTTTTTT
TRBJ2-2,TRBV6-6,TRBD2,.,CAARASGAGELFF,TGTGCCGCAAGAGCTAGCGGGGCCGGGGAGCTGTTTTTT
TRBJ1-1,TRBV2,.,once,CASIGGLTEAFF,TGTGCCAGCATTGGAGGGCTCACTGAAGCTTTCTTT
TRBJ2-2,TRBV28,.,.,CASRRWRNTGELFF,TGTGCCAGCAGGAGGTGGCGGAACACCGGGGAGCTGTTTTTT
TRBJ1-6,TRBV15,TRBD1,.,CATSRDRGRDSPLHF,TGTGCCACCAGCAGAGATAGGGGGCGAGATTCACCCCTCCACTTT
TRBJ2-7,TRBV13,TRBD1,.,CASSTGTGAEQYF,TGTGCCAGCAGCACCGGGACAGGGGCCGAGCAGTACTTC
TRBJ2-5,TRBV7-9,.,.,CASSLQETQYF,TGTGCCAGCAGCTTACAGGAGACCCAGTACTTC
TRBJ1-4,TRBV10-3,TRBD1,.,CAIRYPGTGNCSEKLLF,TGTGCCATCAGGTATCCCGGGACAGGGAATTGTAGTGAAAAACTGCTTTTT
TRBJ1-5,TRBV27,.,once,CASSFSQGNQPQHF,TGTGCCAGCAGTTTCTCCCAGGGCAATCAGCCCCAGCATTTT
TRBJ1-4,TRBV7-2,.,.,CASSPTGTNEKLLF,TGTGCCAGCAGCCCAACAGGGACTAATGAAAAACTGCTTTTT
TRBJ2-1,TRBV27,.,once,CASSFSSYNEQFF,TGTGCCAGCAGTTTTTCTTCCTACAATGAGCAGTTCTTC
TRBJ1-4,TRBV18,.,once,CASSPQGATNEKLFF,TGTGCCAGCTCACCACAGGGGGCAACTAATGAAAAACTGTTTTTT
TRBJ2-1,TRBV21-1,.,few,CASSRTSRVQGPYNEQFF,TGTGCCAGCAGCAGAACGTCTAGAGTACAGGGACCGTACAATGAGCAGTTCTTC
TRBJ2-2,TRBV14,TRBD2,few,CASSTPRGANTGELFF,TGTGCCAGCAGCACCCCCCGGGGGGCGAACACCGGGGAGCTGTTTTTT
TRBJ2-2,TRBV23-1,.,.,CASSQSGTTFNTGELFF,TGCGCCAGCAGTCAATCGGGGACAACCTTTAACACCGGGGAGCTGTTTTTT
TRBJ2-1,TRBV6-6,TRBD2,.,CASSTGTSGNWEQFF,TGTGCCAGCAGTACCGGGACTAGCGGGAACTGGGAGCAGTTCTTC
TRBJ1-5,TRBV24-1,.,.,CATKAGDNQPQHF,TGTGCCACCAAGGCAGGGGACAATCAGCCCCAGCATTTT
TRBJ1-1,TRBV6-6,.,.,CASSLPGVNTEAFF,TGTGCCAGCAGTCTACCAGGGGTGAACACTGAAGCTTTCTTT
TRBJ2-1,TRBV27,TRBD2,.,CASSYTLREEDEQFF,TGTGCCAGCAGTTATACATTGCGGGAGGAGGATGAGCAGTTCTTC
TRBJ2-2,TRBV6-5,.,.,CASSYGVAGNTGELFF,TGTGCCAGCAGTTACGGAGTGGCGGGGAACACCGGGGAGCTGTTTTTT
TRBJ2-7,TRBV27,.,once,CASRPDYSYEQYF,TGTGCCAGCAGGCCAGATTATTCGTACGAGCAGTACTTC
TRBJ2-1,TRBV19,TRBD1,.,CASKDRVDDEQFF,TGTGCCAGTAAGGACAGGGTTGACGATGAGCAGTTCTTC
TRBJ2-7,TRBV28,.,.,CASSFLRQAGSSEQYF,TGTGCCAGCAGTTTCCTCCGGCAGGCTGGTAGTAGCGAGCAGTACTTC
TRBJ2-1,TRBV9,TRBD2,.,CASSVSGSSYNEQFF,TGTGCCAGCAGCGTAAGCGGGAGCTCCTACAATGAGCAGTTCTTC
TRBJ2-3,TRBV11-2,.,.,CASSFSSGTLQYF,TGTGCCAGCAGTTTCTCTTCCGGGACTTTGCAGTATTTT
TRBJ1-6,TRBV28,.,.,CASSSPGSRASYNSPLHF,TGTGCCAGCAGTTCCCCGGGGTCCCGGGCCTCCTATAATTCACCCCTCCACTTT
TRBJ2-7,TRBV27,TRBD2,once,CASGSGGSYEQYF,TGTGCCAGCGGTTCGGGGGGCTCCTACGAGCAGTACTTC
TRBJ1-5,TRBV19,.,.,CASRGSQNQPQHF,TGTGCCAGTAGGGGCAGTCAAAATCAGCCCCAGCATTTT
TRBJ2-7,TRBV11-2,TRBD2,.,CASSLELAGGRNEQYF,TGTGCCAGCAGCTTAGAACTAGCGGGAGGTCGCAACGAGCAGTACTTC
TRBJ1-4,TRBV14,.,few,CASSPRGNPTNEKLFF,TGTGCCAGCAGCCCACGGGGAAATCCAACTAATGAAAAACTGTTTTTT
TRBJ1-2,TRBV28,.,.,CASSLVDRTNYGYTF,TGTGCCAGCAGTTTAGTTGACAGGACAAACTATGGCTACACCTTC
TRBJ1-2,TRBV7-2,.,.,CASSLINRATGYTF,TGTGCCAGCAGCCTAATAAACAGGGCCACTGGCTACACCTTC
TRBJ1-1,TRBV29-1,TRBD1,.,CSVLPGQGAWAFF,TGCAGCGTATTACCGGGACAGGGGGCGTGGGCTTTCTTT
TRBJ2-1,TRBV7-3,.,.,CASSLIVAVEDEQFF,TGTGCCAGCAGCTTGATCGTTGCGGTGGAGGATGAGCAGTTCTTC
TRBJ1-5,TRBV27,.,.,CASSLTGPYSNQPQHF,TGTGCCAGCAGTTTAACAGGGCCGTATAGCAATCAGCCCCAGCATTTT
TRBJ1-1,TRBV3-1/TRBV3-2,TRBD1,.,CASSVTGANTEAFF,TGTGCCAGCAGCGTGACAGGGGCCAACACTGAAGCTTTCTTT
TRBJ2-3,TRBV9,.,.,CASSVAGPDTQYF,TGTGCCAGCAGCGTAGCTGGGCCAGATACGCAGTATTTT
TRBJ1-1,TRBV7-8,.,.,CASSLVLYTEAFF,TGTGCCAGCAGCTTAGTTCTTTACACTGAAGCTTTCTTT
TRBJ1-2,TRBV28,.,.,CASSFGEEVDGYTF,TGTGCCAGCAGTTTCGGGGAGGAGGTAGATGGCTACACCTTC
TRBJ1-1,TRBV3-1/TRBV3-2,.,.,CASSLGCGGLTSNTEAFF,TGTGCCAGCAGCCTTGGGTGCGGGGGATTGACCTCCAACACTGAAGCTTTCTTT
TRBJ2-7,TRBV6-5,.,.,CASSYSGVGYEQYF,TGTGCCAGCAGTTATTCGGGAGTTGGGTACGAGCAGTACTTC
TRBJ2-7,TRBV5-1,.,.,CASGGTASSYEQYF,TGCGCCAGCGGAGGGACAGCCAGCTCCTACGAGCAGTACTTC
TRBJ2-1,TRBV9,.,.,CASSVTLSGVMDEQFF,TGTGCCAGCAGCGTAACCTTATCGGGAGTTATGGATGAGCAGTTCTTC
TRBJ2-1,TRBV27,.,.,CASSGFSGLSFNEQFF,TGTGCCAGCAGTGGATTTAGCGGATTGAGTTTCAATGAGCAGTTCTTC
TRBJ2-1,TRBV5-6,TRBD2,.,CASSPGLAGSDEQFF,TGTGCCAGCAGCCCCGGACTAGCGGGAAGCGATGAGCAGTTCTTC
TRBJ2-2,TRBV9,.,once,CASSVEGVNTGELFF,TGTGCCAGCAGCGTAGAGGGGGTTAACACCGGGGAGCTGTTTTTT
TRBJ2-7,TRBV25-1,.,.,CASSLLYEQYF,TGTGCCAGCAGCCTACTCTACGAGCAGTACTTC
TRBJ1-5,TRBV3-1/TRBV3-2,.,.,CASSQTLLGSNQPQHF,TGTGCCAGCAGCCAAACCCTCCTCGGTAGCAATCAGCCCCAGCATTTT
TRBJ1-1,TRBV11-2,.,.,CASSDLRGHRATEAFF,TGTGCCAGCAGCGATTTAAGGGGACACAGGGCCACTGAAGCTTTCTTT